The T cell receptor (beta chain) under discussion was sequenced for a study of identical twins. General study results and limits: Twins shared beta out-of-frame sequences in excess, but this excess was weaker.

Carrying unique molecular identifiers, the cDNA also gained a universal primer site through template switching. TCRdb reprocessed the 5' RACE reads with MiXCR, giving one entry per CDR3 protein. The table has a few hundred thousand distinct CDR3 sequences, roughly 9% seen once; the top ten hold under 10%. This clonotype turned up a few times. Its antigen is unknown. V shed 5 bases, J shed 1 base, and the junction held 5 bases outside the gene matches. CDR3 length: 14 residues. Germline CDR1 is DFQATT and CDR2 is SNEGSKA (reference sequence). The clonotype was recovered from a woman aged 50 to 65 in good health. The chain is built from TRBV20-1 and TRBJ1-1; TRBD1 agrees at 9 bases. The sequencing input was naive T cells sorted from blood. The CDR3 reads CSAYWDRENTEAFF. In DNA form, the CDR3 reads TGCAGTGCTTATTGGGACAGGGAGAACACTGAAGCTTTCTTT.